A single TCR beta chain is shown here with its context. This sample was taken from a study of blood T cell repertoires in COVID-19. Germline trimming cut 5 bases from V and 7 bases from J; bases unmatched to any gene: 11. The CDR3 has 15 amino acids. Germline assignment: CDR1 SGHDN and CDR2 FVKESK. Sequenced by immunoSEQ multiplex PCR; TCRdb stores in-frame clones only, minus some. The data show a few hundred thousand clones, with 80% to 90% seen just once and around 8% held by the top ten. The receptor comes from a woman between 50 and 59 years old who had recovered from COVID-19. Sequenced input: peripheral blood. The chain has TRBV14 and TRBJ1-2; 9 bases fit TRBD1. Written as DNA, the CDR3 is TGTGCCAGCAGCTCAACCGGGACAGGGTATGGTGGCTACACCTTC. Translated, it gives CASSSTGTGYGGYTF. The variable domain in full, completed from reference TRBV14 and TRBJ1-2, reads EAGVTQFPSHSVIEKGQTVTLRCDPISGHDNLYWYRRVMGKEIKFLLHFVKESKQDESGMPNNRFLAERTGGTYSTLKVQPAELEDSGVYFCASSSTGTGYGGYTFGSGTRLTVV.